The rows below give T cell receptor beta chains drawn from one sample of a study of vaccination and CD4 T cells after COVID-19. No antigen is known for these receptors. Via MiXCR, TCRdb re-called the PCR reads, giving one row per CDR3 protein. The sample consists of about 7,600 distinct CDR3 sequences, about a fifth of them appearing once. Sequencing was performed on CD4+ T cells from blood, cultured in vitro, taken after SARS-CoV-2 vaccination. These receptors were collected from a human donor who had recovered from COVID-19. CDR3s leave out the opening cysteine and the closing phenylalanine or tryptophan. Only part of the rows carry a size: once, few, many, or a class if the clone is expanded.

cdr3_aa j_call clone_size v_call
ASSELAGGQETQY TRBJ2-5 NA TRBV6-1
ASSSQGGKADTQY TRBJ2-3 once TRBV7-3
ASSPPEASYT TRBJ1-2 few TRBV6-1
ASGSSGDTQY TRBJ2-3 NA TRBV7-9
ASRGFGYGYT TRBJ1-2 NA TRBV28
ASRRPGESYNEQF TRBJ2-1 NA TRBV21-1
ASSIGGSLYNEQF TRBJ2-1 many TRBV19
ASSIGRYTDTQY TRBJ2-3 few TRBV19
ASSLLDGVGVGGGNSPLH TRBJ1-6 NA TRBV28
ASKGGGGMPGELF TRBJ2-2 few TRBV6-1
SARKTGGLFEAF TRBJ1-1 few TRBV20-1
ASSKTGLGQY TRBJ2-7 NA TRBV10-1
ASSRVTLYEQY TRBJ2-7 medium-sized TRBV7-2
ASSTPTSGRQETQY TRBJ2-5 medium-sized TRBV7-9
ASSLVGRRANEQY TRBJ2-7 NA TRBV7-2
SARLAGNTDTQY TRBJ2-3 medium-sized TRBV20-1
ASSPRTGTGYT TRBJ1-2 medium-sized TRBV10-1
ASVAGGSNWGETQY TRBJ2-5 NA TRBV5-5
ASRRRDEQY TRBJ2-7 NA TRBV28
SAIPGLAVKEQY TRBJ2-7 NA TRBV20-1
ASTTPGKNIQY TRBJ2-4 medium-sized TRBV28
ASSPLSRGVGHTEAF TRBJ1-1 medium-sized TRBV11-3
ASSFAGANEQF TRBJ2-1 NA TRBV27
ASRSDILAGGPWSSYEQY TRBJ2-7 few TRBV28
ASSPESIQATQY TRBJ2-3 NA TRBV5-1
ASSLRGGQPQH TRBJ1-5 NA TRBV7-8
SAPDRTTNEKLF TRBJ1-4 NA TRBV20-1
ASSLGVGPLNTEAF TRBJ1-1 NA TRBV5-4
ASSYQTGGAGDTQY TRBJ2-3 NA TRBV6-5
ASSLGGGNTEAF TRBJ1-1 many TRBV7-9
SAGKRGTAYEQY TRBJ2-7 medium-sized TRBV20-1
ASSRKGQGPSGANVLT TRBJ2-6 few TRBV27
ASSEWGLETQY TRBJ2-5 NA TRBV9
ASSPPSGANVLT TRBJ2-6 NA TRBV27
ASSKGTNSNQPQH TRBJ1-5 few TRBV6-1
SASKQISSYNSPLH TRBJ1-6 many TRBV20-1
ASSVGQEVEAF TRBJ1-1 few TRBV10-1
AAIPGGNYGYT TRBJ1-2 many TRBV7-9
ASSMVGWGGEQF TRBJ2-1 few TRBV19
ASSGVQSTGELF TRBJ2-2 NA TRBV6-1
ATSDLRREGRDTQY TRBJ2-3 few TRBV24-1
ATSDFALEGTDTQY TRBJ2-3 NA TRBV24-1
AISDSRDARTEAF TRBJ1-1 NA TRBV10-3
ASSEGREGTQY TRBJ2-5 NA TRBV18
ASSLGLNYGYT TRBJ1-2 medium-sized TRBV5-6
ASHSGFSYEQY TRBJ2-7 once TRBV18
ASSPADSWGI TRBJ2-1 NA TRBV5-6
SVEVAGMNTEAF TRBJ1-1 few TRBV29-1
ASSRNNEQF TRBJ2-1 medium-sized TRBV27
ASSLGGGVQPQH TRBJ1-5 many TRBV27
ASSMRSRRETQY TRBJ2-5 few TRBV19
ASSLEGESGYTFGSGGGEQF TRBJ2-1 NA TRBV7-9
ASSYSWGLEPQH TRBJ1-5 few TRBV6-5
ASSLTGPYEQY TRBJ2-7 once TRBV11-2
SATSGRLAKNIQY TRBJ2-4 NA TRBV20-1